Below are 21 T cell receptor beta chains sequenced from a single sample in a study of OX40 agonist ivuxolimab in advanced cancers. Data came from immunoSEQ multiplex PCR; TCRdb stores just in-frame clones and leaves some out. The sample has about 66,000 clones; approximately 92% are singletons. The sample here was CD4+ or CD8+ T cells sorted from blood, taken in a trial of the OX40 agonist ivuxolimab. These TCRs come from an adult with an advanced solid tumor such as melanoma, head and neck, liver or kidney cancer.

This rearrangement joins TRBV7-6 to TRBJ1-2; D ambiguous. The CDR3 totals 13 residues. Trimming removed 2 bases from V and 2 bases from J, with 6 bases in between. Germline CDR1 SGHVS, CDR2 FNYEAQ. The CDR3: CASSLPGNYGYTF. The DNA for the CDR3 is TGTGCCAGCAGCTTACCTGGGAACTATGGCTACACCTTC. Using reference TRBV7-6 and TRBJ1-2 for the parts outside the CDR3, the full variable domain is GAGVSQSPRYKVTKRGQDVALRCDPISGHVSLYWYRQALGQGPEFLTYFNYEAQQDKSGLPNDRFSAERPEGSISTLTIQRTEQRDSAMYRCASSLPGNYGYTFGSGTRLTVV.

This rearrangement joins TRBV7-2 to TRBJ2-5, with D perhaps TRBD1 or TRBD2 (5 bases each). This CDR3 region has 12 residues. The V and J ends lost 5 bases and 5 bases respectively, with 9 bases between them. Germline CDR1 SGHTA, CDR2 FQGNSA. CDR3 region: CASSPWGETQYF. DNA for the CDR3: TGTGCCAGCAGCCCGTGGGGGGAGACCCAGTACTTC.

The gene calls are TRBV6-5 and TRBJ2-7; no definite D call. Germline loops: CDR1 MNHEY, CDR2 SVGAGI. V was trimmed by 11 bases and J by 2 bases, leaving 16 bases between them. This CDR3 spans 13 amino acids. CDR3 DNA: TGTGCCGGATCGAGGACGGAAGCCTACGAGCAGTACTTC. Translation gives CAGSRTEAYEQYF.

The V and J genes are TRBV5-3 and TRBJ2-1; 7 nucleotides line up with TRBD1. TRBV5-3 is flagged as an ORF with uncertain function. The CDR3 length is 18 residues. Trimming cost V 4 bases and J 2 bases; bases outside gene matches: 15. The CDR3 DNA sequence: TGTGCCAGAAGCCTCCGCCCGGCCGGGACAGCGCCCTACAATGAGCAGTTCTTC. Translated, it gives CARSLRPAGTAPYNEQFF.

The rearrangement uses TRBV5-6 and TRBJ1-2; 8 nucleotides match TRBD1. The junction had 6 bases not matched to a gene; V was cut back by 4 bases and J by 7 bases. This CDR3 is 13 amino acids long. The V gene's germline CDR1 is SGHDT and CDR2 YYEEEE. The CDR3 reads CASSVRGLSGYTF. The CDR3, as DNA: TGTGCCAGCAGCGTCAGGGGGCTTAGTGGCTACACCTTC.

V is TRBV29-1 and J is TRBJ1-1, with 10 bases identical to TRBD1. The ends lost 7 bases at V and 5 bases at J; junction bases unmatched: 4. This CDR3 comprises 12 residues. Germline lookup yields CDR1 SQVTM and CDR2 ANQGSEA. CDR3: CSGGTGETEAFF. CDR3 sequence (DNA): TGCAGCGGGGGGACAGGGGAGACTGAAGCTTTCTTT.

This clone is categorized as medium-sized. This sequence joins TRBV6-4 and TRBJ2-3, with 8 bases matching TRBD1. With V trimmed by 5 bases and J by 4 bases, 5 bases remained unmatched. CDR3 length equals 14 residues. Germline V CDR1 and CDR2: MRHNA, SNTAGT. The DNA of the CDR3 is TGTGCCAGCAGTAATGCAGGGGGCGCAGATACGCAGTATTTT. Encoded protein: CASSNAGGADTQYF.

The chain is built from TRBV7-9 and TRBJ1-5, with D possibly TRBD1 on 6 matching bases. The length of the CDR3 is 15 residues. Trimming cost V 5 bases and J 1 base, with 12 bases left between them. Germline lookup yields CDR1 SEHNR and CDR2 FQNEAQ (reference sequence). The CDR3 is CASSRTDRSNQPQHF. For the CDR3, the DNA is TGTGCCAGCAGCCGTACGGACAGAAGCAATCAGCCCCAGCATTTT.

The V gene is TRBV28, the J gene TRBJ2-2; tentative D call: TRBD2 (6 bases). Germline V gene lookup returns CDR1 MDHEN and CDR2 SYDVKM. V dropped 2 bases and J dropped 5 bases, with 9 bases sitting between them. The CDR3 is 14 amino acids. The CDR3, as DNA: TGTGCCAGCAGTTTAACAGGAGGGACCGGGGAGCTGTTTTTT. Its translation: CASSLTGGTGELFF.

A few counts support this clone. The chain recombines TRBV9 with TRBJ2-1; D may be TRBD1 or TRBD2 (5 bases each). V lost 4 bases, J lost 0 bases, and 14 bases lay in between. From germline, CDR1 is SGDLS and CDR2 YYNGEE. This CDR3 has 16 amino acids. The CDR3 is CASSPRDVSSYNEQFF. The CDR3 region has the DNA TGTGCCAGCAGCCCAAGGGACGTTAGCTCCTACAATGAGCAGTTCTTC. The whole variable domain, filled in from reference TRBV9 and TRBJ2-1, reads DSGVTQTPKHLITATGQRVTLRCSPRSGDLSVYWYQQSLDQGLQFLIQYYNGEERAKGNILERFSAQQFPDLHSELNLSSLELGDSALYFCASSPRDVSSYNEQFFGPGTRLTVL.

The chain joins TRBV27 to TRBJ2-5, with D maybe TRBD2 (5 bases). V lost 6 bases, J lost 2 bases, and 10 bases lay in between. Germline CDR1 MNHEY, CDR2 SMNVEV (reference sequence). This CDR3 contains 13 residues. CDR3 sequence: CASRVAQQETQYF. CDR3 nucleotides: TGTGCCAGCAGAGTAGCGCAACAAGAGACCCAGTACTTC.

The chain combines TRBV28 with TRBJ1-5, with D uncertain. CDR1 and CDR2 (germline): MDHEN, SYDVKM. This CDR3 comprises 14 residues. Trimming cost V 0 bases and J 4 bases, with 7 bases left between them. CDR3 loop: CASSLWDSNQPQHF. The DNA for the CDR3 is TGTGCCAGCAGTTTATGGGACTCGAATCAGCCCCAGCATTTT. The entire variable domain, with the rest obtained from reference TRBV28 and TRBJ1-5, is as follows: DVKVTQSSRYLVKRTGEKVFLECVQDMDHENMFWYRQDPGLGLRLIYFSYDVKMKEKGDIPEGYSVSREKKERFSLILESASTNQTSMYLCASSLWDSNQPQHFGDGTRLSIL.

The CDR3 DNA is TGTGCCAGCAGTGAGCTGTCCAGGGGGGGAGGCACTGAAGCTTTCTTT. Translating gives CASSELSRGGGTEAFF. The chain couples TRBV2 to TRBJ1-1; 7 bases map to TRBD1. The CDR3 runs to 16 residues. Germline lookup yields CDR1 SNHLY and CDR2 FYNNEI. With V trimmed by 3 bases and J by 4 bases, 11 bases remained unmatched.

This clone was counted between two and nine times. The rearrangement uses TRBV27 and TRBJ1-1; tentatively, D is TRBD1 (5 bases). This CDR3 comprises 15 residues. Trimming pared 6 bases from V and 4 bases from J, leaving 18 bases between. The germline V gene has CDR1 MNHEY and CDR2 SMNVEV (reference sequence). This CDR3 reads CASSDSRVGTTEAFF. CDR3 bases: TGTGCCAGCAGCGACAGCAGGGTAGGTACCACTGAAGCTTTCTTT.

The chain joins TRBV9 to TRBJ2-1; 8 bases fit TRBD2. Germline CDR1 SGDLS, CDR2 YYNGEE. The CDR3 contains 17 residues. V shed 4 bases, J shed 0 bases, and the junction held 9 bases outside the gene matches. The CDR3 spells CASSRPRSGGSYNEQFF. Written as DNA, the CDR3 is TGTGCCAGCAGCCGCCCGCGGAGCGGGGGCTCCTACAATGAGCAGTTCTTC.

V is TRBV27 and J is TRBJ2-1, with 8 bases fitting TRBD1. The CDR3 contains 15 residues. Germline CDR1 MNHEY, CDR2 SMNVEV (reference sequence). V dropped 3 bases and J dropped 4; count of bases not matched to a gene: 5. The CDR3 sequence: CASSFAGGGYNEQFF. Here the CDR3 DNA reads TGTGCCAGCAGTTTTGCAGGGGGCGGTTACAATGAGCAGTTCTTC.

This chain joins TRBV10-3 and TRBJ2-2; 7 positions match TRBD2. This CDR3 is built from 16 residues. CDR1 and CDR2 from the germline V gene are ENHRY and SYGVKD. V was pared by 2 bases and J by 5 bases, with 8 bases of the junction left unmatched. CDR3 protein: CAISEPGRARTGELFF. Here the CDR3 DNA reads TGTGCCATCAGTGAGCCGGGGAGGGCCAGGACCGGGGAGCTGTTTTTT.

The CDR3 bases are TGTGCCAGCAGCTTTGGGAGGAAGGCCCAGCATTTT. This gives the protein CASSFGRKAQHF. V is TRBV7-9 and J is TRBJ1-5; no definite D call. Germline V CDR1 and CDR2: SEHNR, FQNEAQ (reference sequence). The CDR3 contains 12 residues. V was trimmed by 3 bases and J by 11 bases, leaving 11 bases between them.

V gene TRBV10-2 combines with J gene TRBJ2-7; 8 bases match TRBD2. Germline loops: CDR1 WSHSY, CDR2 SAAADI. CDR3 length: 14 residues. V was clipped by 9 bases and J by 3 bases; unmatched bases: 10. Here the CDR3 DNA reads TGCGCCAGTGCGGGGGGATTAGCGGTCTACGAGCAGTACTTC. Protein product: CASAGGLAVYEQYF.

The gene calls are TRBV6-5 and TRBJ1-4, with 8 bases identical to TRBD1. The trim removed 5 bases at V and 8 bases at J, leaving 7 bases unmatched. This CDR3 is 14 amino acids long. In germline, CDR1 is MNHEY, CDR2 SVGAGI. The CDR3 bases are TGTGCCAGCAGTGCCAGGGGGCTCAGGGAAAAACTGTTTTTT. Translating gives CASSARGLREKLFF.

This chain joins TRBV27 and TRBJ2-7; D assignment may be TRBD1 or TRBD2 (5 bases each). Trimming cost V 6 bases and J 5 bases, with 17 bases left between them. The V gene's germline CDR1 is MNHEY and CDR2 SMNVEV (reference sequence). The CDR3 runs 14 residues. The CDR3 DNA reads as TGTGCCAGCAGCCTATCCGGGGCAACGGACGAGCAGTACTTC. Protein product: CASSLSGATDEQYF.